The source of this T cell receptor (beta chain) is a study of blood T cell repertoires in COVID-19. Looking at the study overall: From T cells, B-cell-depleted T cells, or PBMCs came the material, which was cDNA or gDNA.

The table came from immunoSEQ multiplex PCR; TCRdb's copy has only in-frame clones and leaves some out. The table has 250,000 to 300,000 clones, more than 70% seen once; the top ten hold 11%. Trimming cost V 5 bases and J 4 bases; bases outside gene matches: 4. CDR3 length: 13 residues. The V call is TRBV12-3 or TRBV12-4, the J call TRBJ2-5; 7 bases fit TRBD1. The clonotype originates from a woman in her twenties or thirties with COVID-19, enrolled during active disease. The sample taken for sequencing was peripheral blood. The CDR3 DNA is TGTGCCAGCAGTCGACAGGGTGGAGAGACCCAGTACTTC. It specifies CASSRQGGETQYF.